These 12 T cell receptor beta chains were all obtained from the same sample, sequenced in a study of blood T cells in healthy people across ages. Sample-barcoded 5' priming and a J-beta primer mix drove a second PCR of roughly 7 to 11 cycles. MiXCR was run by TCRdb on the 5' RACE reads, yielding one entry per CDR3 protein. The table lists 550,000 to 750,000 distinct CDR3 sequences, 20% to 25% of them singletons. The sequenced sample consisted of blood. These receptors originate from a man aged 70-80 years in good health.

The gene calls are TRBV6-1 and TRBJ2-3; D is ambiguous. The CDR3 spans 13 residues. CDR1 is MNHNS, CDR2 SASEGT, per germline. The ends were cut back, 7 bases at V and 0 bases at J, with 8 bases in the middle. The CDR3 sequence: CASKTPSTDTQYF. CDR3 sequence (DNA): TGTGCCAGCAAGACACCGAGCACAGATACGCAGTATTTT.

V is TRBV11-2 and J is TRBJ2-1, with D perhaps given as TRBD1 or TRBD2 (5 bases each). The germline V gene has CDR1 SGHAT and CDR2 FQNNGV. There are 13 residues in the CDR3. V was cut by 5 bases and J by 7 bases, with 12 bases left in between. In DNA, the CDR3 is TGTGCCAGCAGCCTGGGACCCCCAAATGAGCAGTTCTTC. It translates to CASSLGPPNEQFF.

This clonotype turned up a few times. V is TRBV2 and J is TRBJ2-2, with D possibly being TRBD2 (6 bases). V was cut by 4 bases and J by 0 bases, with 9 bases left in between. Germline loops: CDR1 SNHLY, CDR2 FYNNEI. This CDR3 region has 15 residues. CDR3 DNA: TGTGCCAGCAGTGGACTAGGACCGAACACCGGGGAGCTGTTTTTT. Protein: CASSGLGPNTGELFF.

This chain uses TRBV21-1 with TRBJ2-3; whether TRBD2, the table's D call, matches the DNA was not checked. TRBV21-1 is reported as a pseudogene. The CDR3 is 15 amino acids. In nucleotides, the CDR3 is TGTGCCAGCAGACTAGCGGGAGGGCCCGGAGATACGCAGTATTTT. It is translated as CASRLAGGPGDTQYF.

In this sample, this clonotype turned up a few times. The chain links TRBV20-1 to TRBJ2-5; D unclear. Matching the DNA end better, TRBJ2-7 makes the J call doubtful. The CDR3 spans 12 residues. Germline V lookup: CDR1 DFQATT, CDR2 SNEGSKA (reference sequence). Written as DNA, the CDR3 is TGCAGTGCTAGAGTTTTAGCCGGCGAGCAGTACTTC. Its translation is CSARVLAGEQYF.

The chain employs TRBV4-3 and TRBJ1-4; tentative D call: TRBD1 (5 bases). The CDR3 runs to 14 residues. Germline lookup yields CDR1 LGHNA and CDR2 YSLEER. The V gene lost 6 bases and the J gene lost 8 bases, with 16 bases spanning the gap. The DNA for the CDR3 is TGCGCCAGCAGTCCTTCAGGGTCAAGAGAAAAACTGTTTTTT. Its protein product is CASSPSGSREKLFF.

V usage is TRBV20-1 and J usage is TRBJ1-4; TRBD1 is a possible D gene (5 bases). Germline V gene lookup returns CDR1 DFQATT and CDR2 SNEGSKA (reference sequence). Trimming cost V 0 bases and J 8 bases, with 10 bases left between them. The CDR3 runs 13 residues. The chain's CDR3 is CSARDRVGEKLFF. The CDR3 DNA follows: TGCAGTGCTAGAGACAGGGTTGGGGAAAAACTGTTTTTT.

This sequence joins TRBV12-3 or TRBV12-4 and TRBJ1-6, with D tentatively TRBD1 (6 bases). The CDR3 sequence is 16 residues long. Trimming pared 5 bases from V and 6 bases from J, leaving 17 bases between. The CDR3 bases are TGTGCCAGCAGTATCCGTGAAACAGGGAGTAATTCACCCCTCCACTTT. Protein sequence: CASSIRETGSNSPLHF.

The chain carries TRBV20-1 and TRBJ1-2; 7 nucleotides match TRBD1. In germline, CDR1 is DFQATT, CDR2 SNEGSKA (reference sequence). CDR3 length equals 14 residues. The J segment lost 4 bases and the V segment lost 6 bases, leaving 11 bases of the junction unmatched. This CDR3 reads CSASKPQGVYGYTF. DNA for the CDR3: TGCAGTGCCAGCAAGCCTCAGGGGGTCTATGGCTACACCTTC.

This clonotype was seen a few times. The chain uses TRBV3-1 and TRBJ2-1; possibly TRBD1 or TRBD2 for D (6 bases each). V dropped 2 bases and J dropped 8 bases, with 16 bases sitting between them. The CDR3 extends over 15 amino acids. The V gene's germline CDR1 is LGHDT and CDR2 YNNKEL (reference sequence). CDR3 region: CASSQRQAGFDEQFF. CDR3 DNA sequence: TGTGCCAGCAGCCAACGACAGGCGGGGTTCGATGAGCAGTTCTTC.

The CDR3 sequence: CASSQGFGTSGSHEQYF. Here the CDR3 DNA reads TGTGCCAGCAGCCAAGGGTTTGGGACTAGCGGGAGCCATGAGCAGTACTTC. The V call is TRBV3-1, the J call TRBJ2-5, with 14 bases matching TRBD2. With 1 base clipped from V and 11 bases from J, the junction kept 12 bases outside the gene matches. CDR3 length: 17 residues. The germline gives CDR1 LGHDT, CDR2 YNNKEL (reference sequence).

This clonotype has at least ten counts. The rearrangement links TRBV5-1 to TRBJ2-5; D remains ambiguous. CDR1 SGHRS and CDR2 YFSETQ come from the germline V gene. V was pared by 7 bases and J by 4 bases, with 14 bases between. The CDR3 is 13 residues long. DNA of the CDR3: TGCGCCAGCTCTCGGCGCTTCGGAGAGACCCAGTACTTC. The encoded protein is CASSRRFGETQYF. Complete variable domain (other parts from reference TRBV5-1 and TRBJ2-5): KAGVTQTPRYLIKTRGQQVTLSCSPISGHRSVSWYQQTPGQGLQFLFEYFSETQRNKGNFPGRFSGRQFSNSRSEMNVSTLELGDSALYLCASSRRFGETQYFGPGTRLLVL.